The sequence of this T cell receptor beta chain was determined in a study of T cell responses to AZD1222 COVID-19 vaccine. Germline CDR1 reads MDHEN; CDR2 reads SYDVKM. This CDR3 is 13 amino acids long. V was cut by 3 bases and J by 10 bases, with 12 bases left in between. Clones were sequenced by immunoSEQ multiplex PCR, and TCRdb holds only the in-frame ones, with some missing. The data show about 150,000 clones, 70% to 90% seen once. This rearrangement joins TRBV28 to TRBJ1-4; tentatively, D is TRBD1 (5 bases). This receptor was obtained from an adult in good health. The sequenced sample was peripheral blood, obtained on day 0 of MenACWY control vaccination. For the CDR3, the DNA is TGTGCCAGCAGTTTCCGGGGGATGGGAAAACTGTTTTTT. Protein product: CASSFRGMGKLFF.